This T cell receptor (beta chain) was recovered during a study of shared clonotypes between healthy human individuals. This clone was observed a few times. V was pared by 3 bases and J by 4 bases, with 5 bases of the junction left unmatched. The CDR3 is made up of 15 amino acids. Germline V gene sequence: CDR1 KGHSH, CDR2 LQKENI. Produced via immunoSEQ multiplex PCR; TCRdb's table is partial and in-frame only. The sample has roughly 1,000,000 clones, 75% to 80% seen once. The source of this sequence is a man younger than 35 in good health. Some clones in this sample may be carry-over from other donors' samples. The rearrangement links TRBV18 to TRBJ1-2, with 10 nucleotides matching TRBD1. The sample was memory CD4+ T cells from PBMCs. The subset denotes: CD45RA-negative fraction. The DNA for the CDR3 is TGTGCCAGCTCACCGTCGACAGGGGGCCTCTATGGCTACACCTTC. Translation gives CASSPSTGGLYGYTF.